The TCR beta chain under discussion was sequenced for a study of blood T cell repertoires in COVID-19. Per the original data handling: Counts of nucleated cells, estimated from reference gene primer amplification, were obtained. Sequencing used immunoSEQ multiplex PCR; TCRdb keeps in-frame clones, though not all of them. D and trimming come from the DNA, and the V and J calls and clone size come from that table. The data hold a few hundred thousand clones, with 92% observed a single time. The length of the CDR3 is 14 residues. The V gene lost 2 bases and the J gene lost 3 bases, with 8 bases spanning the gap. Germline-derived CDR1 and CDR2 are MNHEY and SVGEGT. Cohorts were determined from participant-reported clinical history. What the recovered Cohort 3 donors had was two negative PCRs, clearance, or symptom resolution.

This chain joins TRBV6-2 or TRBV6-3 and TRBJ1-5; no definite D call. Sequencing input: PBMCs or T cells enriched from blood (not recorded which). The sequence was obtained from a woman in her twenties or thirties who had recovered from COVID-19. CDR3 sequence (DNA): TGTGCCAGCAGTTACCCGGGAGACAATCAGCCCCAGCATTTT. This codes for CASSYPGDNQPQHF.